This T cell receptor (beta chain) was sequenced during a study of T cell responses to AZD1222 COVID-19 vaccine. The CDR3 totals 15 residues. Trimming removed 0 bases from V and 3 bases from J; junction bases left unmatched: 5. Germline-derived CDR1 and CDR2 are LNHNV and YYDKDF (reference sequence). This clone was seen only once. TCRdb's table, derived via immunoSEQ multiplex PCR, lists solely in-frame clones and lacks some. The sample has around 130,000 clones, around 90% seen once. This chain joins TRBV15 and TRBJ2-7, with 7 nucleotides matching TRBD1. This material consisted of peripheral blood, taken on day 0 of AZD1222 vaccination. The sequence derives from an adult in good health. CDR3 coding DNA: TGTGCCACCAGCAGAGATTGGCAGGGGGACTACGAGCAGTACTTC. Amino acids: CATSRDWQGDYEQYF.